This TCR beta chain was documented in a study of T-cell reconstitution after alpha-beta-depleted transplantation in children. This CDR3 region has 16 residues. Germline CDR1 is LGHNT and CDR2 is FRNRAP. V lost 3 bases, J lost 5 bases, and 4 bases stayed unmatched. Study observations and caveats: By one year post-transplant, T-cell counts and diversity largely arose from T cells that were newly produced. The origin of high day-60 TCRbeta diversity in some patients lay in surviving recipient T cells and thymic progenitors.

As it was prepared, the TCRbeta library received unique molecular identifiers. TCRdb recomputed calls from the PCR reads with MiXCR, one row per CDR3 protein. The table has 250,000 to 300,000 distinct CDR3 sequences, roughly a tenth seen once. Of note for this clonotype: The antigen is unknown.

Sequences were derived from PBMCs, sampled before TCRalphabeta/CD19-depleted stem cell transplant. The clonotype was recovered from a boy less than two years old with acute myeloid leukemia, due to receive a stem cell transplant. The chain employs TRBV12-5 and TRBJ2-1, with 13 bases identical to TRBD2. CDR3 in DNA: TGTGCTAGTGGTTTCTCCGGGACTAGCGGGAACAATGAGCAGTTCTTC. Its protein is CASGFSGTSGNNEQFF.